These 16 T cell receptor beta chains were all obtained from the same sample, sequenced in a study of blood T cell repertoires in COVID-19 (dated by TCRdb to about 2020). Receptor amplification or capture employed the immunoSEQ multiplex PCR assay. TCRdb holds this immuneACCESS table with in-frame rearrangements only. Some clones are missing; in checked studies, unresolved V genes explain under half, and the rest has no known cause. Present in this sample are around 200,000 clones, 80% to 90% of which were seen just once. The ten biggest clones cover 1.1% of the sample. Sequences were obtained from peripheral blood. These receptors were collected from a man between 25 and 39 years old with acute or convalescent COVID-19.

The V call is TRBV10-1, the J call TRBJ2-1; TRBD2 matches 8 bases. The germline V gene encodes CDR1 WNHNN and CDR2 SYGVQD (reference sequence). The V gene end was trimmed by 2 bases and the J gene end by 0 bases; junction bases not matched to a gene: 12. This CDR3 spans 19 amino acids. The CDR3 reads CASSEPKRAGVTSYNEQFF. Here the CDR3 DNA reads TGCGCCAGCAGTGAGCCGAAAAGAGCGGGGGTTACCTCCTACAATGAGCAGTTCTTC.

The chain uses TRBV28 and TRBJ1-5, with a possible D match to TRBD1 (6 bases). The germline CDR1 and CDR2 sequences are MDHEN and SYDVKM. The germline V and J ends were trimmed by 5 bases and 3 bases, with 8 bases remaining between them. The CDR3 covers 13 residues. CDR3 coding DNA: TGTGCCAGCAGTGGGGGCCTCAATCAGCCCCAGCATTTT. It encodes CASSGGLNQPQHF.

The CDR3 here is CAWSPSTTTLSETQYF. The CDR3 nucleotides read TGTGCCTGGAGTCCATCCACGACTACTTTATCGGAGACCCAGTACTTC. The chain carries TRBV30 and TRBJ2-5; D is possibly TRBD2 (5 bases). CDR3 length: 16 residues. Trimming stripped 2 bases from V and 5 bases from J, with 21 bases between. The germline CDR1 and CDR2 sequences are GTSNPN and SVGIG (reference sequence).

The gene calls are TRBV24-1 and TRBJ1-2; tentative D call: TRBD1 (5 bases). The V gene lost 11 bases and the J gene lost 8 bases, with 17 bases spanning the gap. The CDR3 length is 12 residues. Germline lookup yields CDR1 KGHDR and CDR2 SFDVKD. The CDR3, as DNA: TGTGCCATCTCGCGTGGGGACTGGGGCTACACCTTC. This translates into CAISRGDWGYTF.

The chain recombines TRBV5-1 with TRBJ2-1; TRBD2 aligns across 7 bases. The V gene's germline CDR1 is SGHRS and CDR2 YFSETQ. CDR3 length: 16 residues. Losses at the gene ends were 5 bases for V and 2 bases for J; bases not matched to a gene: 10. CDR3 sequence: CASSLTSRQAYNEQFF. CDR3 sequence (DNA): TGCGCCAGCAGTTTGACTAGCAGGCAGGCCTACAATGAGCAGTTCTTC.

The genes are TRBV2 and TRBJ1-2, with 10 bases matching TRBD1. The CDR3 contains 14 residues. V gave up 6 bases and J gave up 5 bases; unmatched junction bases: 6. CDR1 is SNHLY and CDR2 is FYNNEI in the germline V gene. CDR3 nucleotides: TGTGCCAGCAGGGACAGGGGGATCACTTATGGCTACACCTTC. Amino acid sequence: CASRDRGITYGYTF.

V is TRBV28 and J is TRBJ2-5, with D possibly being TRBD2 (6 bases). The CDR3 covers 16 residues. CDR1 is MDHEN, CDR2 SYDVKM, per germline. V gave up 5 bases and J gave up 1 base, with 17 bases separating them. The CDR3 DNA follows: TGTGCCAGCAGTCCCCCGCCGGGACTCGCCCAAGAGACCCAGTACTTC. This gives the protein CASSPPPGLAQETQYF.

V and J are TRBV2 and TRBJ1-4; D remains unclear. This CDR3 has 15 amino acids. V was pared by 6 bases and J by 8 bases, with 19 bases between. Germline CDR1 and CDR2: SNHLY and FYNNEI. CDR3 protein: CASRIGSLAGEKLFF. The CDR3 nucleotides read TGTGCCAGCAGAATTGGGAGCCTAGCTGGGGAAAAACTGTTTTTT.

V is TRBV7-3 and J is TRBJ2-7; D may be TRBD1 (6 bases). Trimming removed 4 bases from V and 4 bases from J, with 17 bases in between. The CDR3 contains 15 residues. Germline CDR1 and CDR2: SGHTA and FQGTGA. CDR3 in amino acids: CASSSSPGHHYEQYF. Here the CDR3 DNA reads TGTGCCAGCAGCTCTAGCCCGGGACACCATTACGAGCAGTACTTC.

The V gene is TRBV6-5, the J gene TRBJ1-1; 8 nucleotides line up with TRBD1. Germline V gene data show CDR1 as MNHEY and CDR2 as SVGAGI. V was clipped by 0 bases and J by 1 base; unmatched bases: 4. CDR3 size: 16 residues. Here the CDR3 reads CASSYSFGTGNTEAFF. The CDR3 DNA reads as TGTGCCAGCAGTTACTCCTTCGGGACAGGGAACACTGAAGCTTTCTTT.

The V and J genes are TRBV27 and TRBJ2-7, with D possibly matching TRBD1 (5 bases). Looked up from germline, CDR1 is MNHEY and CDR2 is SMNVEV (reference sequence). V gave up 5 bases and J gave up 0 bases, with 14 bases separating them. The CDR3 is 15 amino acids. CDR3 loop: CASSSNRLYSYEQYF. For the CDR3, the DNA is TGTGCCAGCAGTAGCAACAGGCTATACTCCTACGAGCAGTACTTC.

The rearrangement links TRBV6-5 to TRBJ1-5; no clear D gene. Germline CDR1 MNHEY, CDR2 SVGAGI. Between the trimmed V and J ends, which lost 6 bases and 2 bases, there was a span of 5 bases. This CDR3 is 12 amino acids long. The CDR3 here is CASREGNQPQHF. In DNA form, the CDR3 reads TGTGCCAGCAGGGAGGGCAATCAGCCCCAGCATTTT.

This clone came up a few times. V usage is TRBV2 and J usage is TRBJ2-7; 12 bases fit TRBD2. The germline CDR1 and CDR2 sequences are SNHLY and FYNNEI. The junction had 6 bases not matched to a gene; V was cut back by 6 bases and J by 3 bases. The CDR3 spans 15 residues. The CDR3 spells CASRELAGGFYEQYF. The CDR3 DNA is TGTGCCAGCAGGGAACTAGCGGGAGGTTTCTACGAGCAGTACTTC.

In DNA, the CDR3 is TGTGCCAGCAGTGACTGGCCCCTAGCAACAGATACGCAGTATTTT. This encodes CASSDWPLATDTQYF. The genes are TRBV6-4 and TRBJ2-3, with D tentatively TRBD2 (5 bases). CDR3 size: 15 residues. Germline CDR1 MRHNA, CDR2 SNTAGT. Deletions cut 1 base from V and 3 bases from J, with 11 bases between.

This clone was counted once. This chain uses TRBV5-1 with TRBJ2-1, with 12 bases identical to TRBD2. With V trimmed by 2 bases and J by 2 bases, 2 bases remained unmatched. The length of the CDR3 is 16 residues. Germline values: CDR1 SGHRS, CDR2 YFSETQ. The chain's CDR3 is CASSFGLAGTYNEQFF. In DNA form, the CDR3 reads TGCGCCAGCAGCTTTGGACTAGCGGGAACCTACAATGAGCAGTTCTTC.

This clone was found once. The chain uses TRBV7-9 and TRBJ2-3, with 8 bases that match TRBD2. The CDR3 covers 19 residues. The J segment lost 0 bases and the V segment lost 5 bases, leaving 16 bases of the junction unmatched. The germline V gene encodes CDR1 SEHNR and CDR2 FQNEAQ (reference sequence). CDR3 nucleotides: TGTGCCAGCAGCCCGGGGAGCGGGGGATCCTCCTTTAGCACAGATACGCAGTATTTT. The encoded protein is CASSPGSGGSSFSTDTQYF.